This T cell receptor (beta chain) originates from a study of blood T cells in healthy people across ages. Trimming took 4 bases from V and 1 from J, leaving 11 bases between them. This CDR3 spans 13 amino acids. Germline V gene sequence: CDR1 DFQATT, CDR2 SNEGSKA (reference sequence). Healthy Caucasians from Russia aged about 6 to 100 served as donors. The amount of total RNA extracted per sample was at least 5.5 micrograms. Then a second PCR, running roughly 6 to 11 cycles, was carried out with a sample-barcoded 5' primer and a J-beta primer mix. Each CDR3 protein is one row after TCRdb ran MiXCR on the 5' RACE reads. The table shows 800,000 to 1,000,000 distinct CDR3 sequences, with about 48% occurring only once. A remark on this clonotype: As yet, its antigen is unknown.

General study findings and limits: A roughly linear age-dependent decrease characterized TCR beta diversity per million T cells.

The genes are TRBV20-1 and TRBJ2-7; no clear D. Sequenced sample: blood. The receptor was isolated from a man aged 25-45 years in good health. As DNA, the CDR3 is TGCAGTGCTACTAAGGACGTTTCCTACGAGCAGTACTTC. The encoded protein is CSATKDVSYEQYF.